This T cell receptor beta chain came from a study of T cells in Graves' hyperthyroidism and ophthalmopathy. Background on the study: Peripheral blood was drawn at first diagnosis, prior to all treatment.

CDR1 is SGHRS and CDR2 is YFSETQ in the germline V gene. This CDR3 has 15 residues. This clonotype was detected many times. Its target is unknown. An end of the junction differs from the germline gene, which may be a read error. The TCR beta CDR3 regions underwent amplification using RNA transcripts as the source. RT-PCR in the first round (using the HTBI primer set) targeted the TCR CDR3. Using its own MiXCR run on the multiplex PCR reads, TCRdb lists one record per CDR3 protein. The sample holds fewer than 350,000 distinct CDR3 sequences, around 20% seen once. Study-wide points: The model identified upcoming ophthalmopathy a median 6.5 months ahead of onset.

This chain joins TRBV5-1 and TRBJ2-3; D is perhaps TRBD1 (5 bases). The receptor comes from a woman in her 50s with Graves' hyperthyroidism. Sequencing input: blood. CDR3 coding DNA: TGTGCCAGCAGCTTAGGGCAGGGAAGCACAGATACGCAGTATTTT. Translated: CASSLGQGSTDTQYF.